Sequencing of this TCR beta chain was carried out in a study of T-cell reconstitution after alpha-beta-depleted transplantation in children. Germline assignment: CDR1 DFQATT and CDR2 SNEGSKA (reference sequence). Trimming shortened V by 1 base and J by 2 bases, and 9 bases separated the two germline ends. The CDR3 contains 13 residues. Preparing the TCRbeta library involved the use of unique molecular identifiers. TCRdb re-called the PCR reads through MiXCR, storing one row per CDR3 protein. The sample consists of 700,000 or so distinct CDR3 sequences, around 12% of them appearing once. This clonotype occurred a few times. This may arise from a read error, as a much more abundant clone is one base away.

The clonotype comes from a girl aged 2-9 years with congenital amegakaryocytic thrombocytopenia, due to receive a stem cell transplant. Material: PBMCs, obtained before TCRalphabeta/CD19-depleted stem cell transplant. V usage is TRBV20-1 and J usage is TRBJ2-7; D remains ambiguous. DNA of the CDR3: TGCAGTGCTAGAGGTCTCTCCCCCTACGAGCAGTACTTC. Its protein product is CSARGLSPYEQYF.